Shown below are 2 T cell receptor beta chains from a single sample sequenced in a study of blood T cell repertoires in COVID-19. Produced via immunoSEQ multiplex PCR; TCRdb's table is partial and in-frame only. The data hold some 120,000 clones, with 75% to 90% observed a single time. Sequencing input: peripheral blood. These receptors originate from a woman between 45 and 65 years old who had recovered from COVID-19.

V is TRBV9 and J is TRBJ2-2, with 8 bases identical to TRBD2. Looked up from germline, CDR1 is SGDLS and CDR2 is YYNGEE. The CDR3 totals 17 residues. J lost 5 bases, V lost 2 bases, and 11 bases had no gene match. In DNA, the CDR3 is TGTGCCAGCAGCGTCCGGATTAGCGGGGAAACAACCGGGGAGCTGTTTTTT. It is translated as CASSVRISGETTGELFF.

The rearrangement joins TRBV3-1 (or the pseudogene TRBV3-2) to TRBJ2-7; D possibly corresponds to TRBD2 (8 bases). This CDR3 contains 15 residues. V gave up 2 bases and J gave up 5 bases, with 16 bases separating them. Looked up from germline, CDR1 is LGHDT and CDR2 is YNNKEL (reference sequence). CDR3 in DNA: TGTGCCAGCAGCCAACACGGGGGGGACAGCCACGAGCAGTACTTC. Translation gives CASSQHGGDSHEQYF.